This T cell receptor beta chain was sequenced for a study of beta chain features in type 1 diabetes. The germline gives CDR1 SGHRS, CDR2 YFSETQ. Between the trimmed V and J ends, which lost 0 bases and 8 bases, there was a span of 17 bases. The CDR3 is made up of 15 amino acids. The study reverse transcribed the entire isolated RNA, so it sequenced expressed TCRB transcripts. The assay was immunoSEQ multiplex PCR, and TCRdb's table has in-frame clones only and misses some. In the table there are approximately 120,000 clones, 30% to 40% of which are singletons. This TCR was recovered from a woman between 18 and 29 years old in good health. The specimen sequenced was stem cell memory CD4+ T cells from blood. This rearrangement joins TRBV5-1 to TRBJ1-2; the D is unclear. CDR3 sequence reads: CASSLGPGLGVGYTF. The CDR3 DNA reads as TGCGCCAGCAGCTTGGGCCCAGGCCTGGGAGTCGGCTACACCTTC.